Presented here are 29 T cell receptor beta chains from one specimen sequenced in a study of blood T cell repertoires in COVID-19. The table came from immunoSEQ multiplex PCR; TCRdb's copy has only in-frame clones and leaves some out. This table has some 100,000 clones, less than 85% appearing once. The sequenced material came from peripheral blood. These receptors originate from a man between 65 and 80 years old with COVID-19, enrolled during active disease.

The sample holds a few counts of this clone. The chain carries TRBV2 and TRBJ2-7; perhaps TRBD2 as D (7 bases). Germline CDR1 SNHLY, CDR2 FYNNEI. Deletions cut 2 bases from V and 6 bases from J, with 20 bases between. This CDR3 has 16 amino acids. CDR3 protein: CASSESGVQGLGEQYF. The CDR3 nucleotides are TGTGCCAGCAGTGAAAGCGGGGTACAGGGATTGGGCGAGCAGTACTTC.

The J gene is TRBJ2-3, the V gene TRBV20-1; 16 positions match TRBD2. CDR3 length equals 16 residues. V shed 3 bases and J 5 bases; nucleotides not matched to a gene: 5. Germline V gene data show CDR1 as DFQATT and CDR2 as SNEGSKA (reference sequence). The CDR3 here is CSASGTSGRGRDTQYF. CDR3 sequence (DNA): TGCAGTGCTAGTGGGACTAGCGGGAGGGGGAGAGATACGCAGTATTTT.

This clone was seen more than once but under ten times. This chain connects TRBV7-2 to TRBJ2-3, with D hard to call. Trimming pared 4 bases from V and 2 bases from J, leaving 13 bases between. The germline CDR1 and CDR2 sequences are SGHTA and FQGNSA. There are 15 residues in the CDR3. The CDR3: CASSSSPGSTDTQYF. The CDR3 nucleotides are TGTGCCAGCAGCTCGTCGCCCGGTTCCACAGATACGCAGTATTTT.

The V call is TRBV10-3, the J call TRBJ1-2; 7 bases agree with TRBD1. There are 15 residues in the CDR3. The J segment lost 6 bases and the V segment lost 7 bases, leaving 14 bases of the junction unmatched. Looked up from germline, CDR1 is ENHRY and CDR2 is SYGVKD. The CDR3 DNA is TGTGCCATCACACTGAACAACGACAGGGACCATGGCTACACCTTC. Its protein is CAITLNNDRDHGYTF.

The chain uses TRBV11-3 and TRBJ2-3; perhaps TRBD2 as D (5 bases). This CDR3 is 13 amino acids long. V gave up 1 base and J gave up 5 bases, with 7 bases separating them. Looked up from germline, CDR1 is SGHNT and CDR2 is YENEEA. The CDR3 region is CASSLGEGDTQYF. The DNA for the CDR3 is TGTGCCAGCAGCTTAGGAGAGGGAGATACGCAGTATTTT.

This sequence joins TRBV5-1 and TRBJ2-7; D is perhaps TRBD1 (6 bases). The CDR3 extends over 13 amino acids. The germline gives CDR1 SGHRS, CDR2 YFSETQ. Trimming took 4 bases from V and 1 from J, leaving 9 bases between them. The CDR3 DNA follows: TGCGCCAGCAGCCTTAGGGGGTCCTACGAGCAGTACTTC. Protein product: CASSLRGSYEQYF. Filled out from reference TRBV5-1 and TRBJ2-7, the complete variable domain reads KAGVTQTPRYLIKTRGQQVTLSCSPISGHRSVSWYQQTPGQGLQFLFEYFSETQRNKGNFPGRFSGRQFSNSRSEMNVSTLELGDSALYLCASSLRGSYEQYFGPGTRLTVT.

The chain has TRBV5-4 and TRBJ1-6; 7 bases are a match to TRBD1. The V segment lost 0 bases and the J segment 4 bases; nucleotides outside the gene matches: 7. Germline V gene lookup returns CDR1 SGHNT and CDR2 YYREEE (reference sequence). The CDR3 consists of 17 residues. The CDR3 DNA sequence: TGTGCCAGCAGCTTGGGACAGGGAAGTTGGTATAATTCACCCCTCCACTTT. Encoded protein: CASSLGQGSWYNSPLHF.

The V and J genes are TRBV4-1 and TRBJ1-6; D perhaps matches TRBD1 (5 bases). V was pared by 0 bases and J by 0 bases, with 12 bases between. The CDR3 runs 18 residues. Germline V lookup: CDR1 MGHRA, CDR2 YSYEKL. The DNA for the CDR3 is TGCGCCAGCAGCCAAGACAGGGCGAAGAGCTCCTATAATTCACCCCTCCACTTT. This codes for CASSQDRAKSSYNSPLHF.

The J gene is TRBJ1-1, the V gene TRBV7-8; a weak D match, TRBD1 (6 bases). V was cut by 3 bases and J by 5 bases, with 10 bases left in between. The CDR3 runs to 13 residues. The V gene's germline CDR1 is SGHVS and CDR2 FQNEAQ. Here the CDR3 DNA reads TGTGCCAGCAGCTTCGGTAGGGGGACTGAAGCTTTCTTT. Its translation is CASSFGRGTEAFF.

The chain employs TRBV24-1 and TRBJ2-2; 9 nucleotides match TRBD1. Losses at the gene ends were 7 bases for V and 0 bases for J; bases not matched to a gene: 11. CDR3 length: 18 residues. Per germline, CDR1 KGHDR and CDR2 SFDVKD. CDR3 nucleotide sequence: TGTGCCACCAGCATACCCCCCGGGACAGGGCCGAACACCGGGGAGCTGTTTTTT. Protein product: CATSIPPGTGPNTGELFF.

The CDR3 DNA is TGTGCCAGCAGTTACGCACGGACAGGGGAGAACACTGAAGCTTTCTTT. The encoded protein is CASSYARTGENTEAFF. This sequence joins TRBV6-6 and TRBJ1-1; TRBD1 agrees at 9 bases. This CDR3 has 16 amino acids. Trimming at V came to 2 bases and at J to 1 base, leaving 5 bases not matched to a gene. The germline V gene encodes CDR1 MNHNY and CDR2 SVGAGI (reference sequence).

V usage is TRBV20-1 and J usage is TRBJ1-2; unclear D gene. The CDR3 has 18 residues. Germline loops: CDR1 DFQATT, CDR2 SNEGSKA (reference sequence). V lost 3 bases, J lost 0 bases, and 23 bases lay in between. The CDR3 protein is CSASTAGASRLANYGYTF. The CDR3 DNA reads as TGCAGTGCTAGTACGGCAGGTGCCTCTCGTTTAGCTAACTATGGCTACACCTTC.

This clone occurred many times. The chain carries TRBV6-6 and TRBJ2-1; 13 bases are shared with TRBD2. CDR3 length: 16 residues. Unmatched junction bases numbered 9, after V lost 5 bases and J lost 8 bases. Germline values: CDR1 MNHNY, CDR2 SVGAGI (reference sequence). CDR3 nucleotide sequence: TGTGCCAGCAGTCGAACTAGCGGGAGGGCCGCGTATGAGCAGTTCTTC. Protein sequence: CASSRTSGRAAYEQFF.

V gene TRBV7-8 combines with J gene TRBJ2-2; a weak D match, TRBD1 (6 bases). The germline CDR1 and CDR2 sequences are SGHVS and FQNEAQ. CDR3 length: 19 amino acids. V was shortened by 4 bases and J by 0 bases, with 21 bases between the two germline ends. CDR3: CASSSRGGGTITNTGELFF. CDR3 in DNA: TGTGCCAGCAGCTCCAGAGGGGGTGGCACCATAACGAACACCGGGGAGCTGTTTTTT.

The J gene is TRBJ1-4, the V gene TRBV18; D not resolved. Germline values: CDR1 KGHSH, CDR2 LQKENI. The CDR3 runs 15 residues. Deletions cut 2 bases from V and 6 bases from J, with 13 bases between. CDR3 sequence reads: CASSPRQDRDEKLFF. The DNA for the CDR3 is TGTGCCAGCTCACCAAGACAAGATCGAGATGAAAAACTGTTTTTT.

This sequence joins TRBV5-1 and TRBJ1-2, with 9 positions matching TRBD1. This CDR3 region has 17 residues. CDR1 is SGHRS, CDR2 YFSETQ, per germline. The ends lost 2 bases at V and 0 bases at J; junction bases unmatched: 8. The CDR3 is CASSFTGGARANYGYTF. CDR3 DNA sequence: TGCGCCAGCAGCTTCACAGGGGGCGCACGGGCTAACTATGGCTACACCTTC.

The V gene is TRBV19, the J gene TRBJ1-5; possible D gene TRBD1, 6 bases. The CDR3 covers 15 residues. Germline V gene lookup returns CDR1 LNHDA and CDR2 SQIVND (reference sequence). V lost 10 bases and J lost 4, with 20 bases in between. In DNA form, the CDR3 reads TGTGCCACCGACCTATCGTGGCAGGGGAATCAGCCCCAGCATTTT. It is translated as CATDLSWQGNQPQHF. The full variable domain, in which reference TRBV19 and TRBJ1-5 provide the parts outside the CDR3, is DGGITQSPKYLFRKEGQNVTLSCEQNLNHDAMYWYRQDPGQGLRLIYYSQIVNDFQKGDIAEGYSVSREKKESFPLTVTSAQKNPTAFYLCATDLSWQGNQPQHFGDGTRLSIL.

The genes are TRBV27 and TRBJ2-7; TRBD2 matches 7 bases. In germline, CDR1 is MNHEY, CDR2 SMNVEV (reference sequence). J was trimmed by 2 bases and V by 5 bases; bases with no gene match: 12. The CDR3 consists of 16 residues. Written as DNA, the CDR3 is TGTGCCAGCAGTATCGCAAGAGCGGGAATCGCCTACGAGCAGTACTTC. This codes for CASSIARAGIAYEQYF.

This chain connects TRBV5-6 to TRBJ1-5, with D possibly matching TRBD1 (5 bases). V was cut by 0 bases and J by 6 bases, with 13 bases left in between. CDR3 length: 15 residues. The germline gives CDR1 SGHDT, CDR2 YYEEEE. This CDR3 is CASSLAGGSGQPQHF. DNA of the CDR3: TGTGCCAGCAGCTTGGCCGGGGGGAGCGGTCAGCCCCAGCATTTT.

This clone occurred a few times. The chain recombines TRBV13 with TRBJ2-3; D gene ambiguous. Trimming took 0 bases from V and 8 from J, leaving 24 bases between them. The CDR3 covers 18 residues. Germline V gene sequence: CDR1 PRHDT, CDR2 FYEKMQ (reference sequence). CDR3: CASSLGQRRLSTHGTQYF. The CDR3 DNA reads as TGTGCCAGCAGCTTAGGCCAACGGAGACTTTCAACCCACGGTACGCAGTATTTT.

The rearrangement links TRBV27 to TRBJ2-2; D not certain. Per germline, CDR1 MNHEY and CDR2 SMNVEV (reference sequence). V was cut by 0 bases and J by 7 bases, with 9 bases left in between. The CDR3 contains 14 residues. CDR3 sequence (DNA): TGTGCCAGCAGTTTATCCAGATTGAACGGGGAGCTGTTTTTT. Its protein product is CASSLSRLNGELFF.

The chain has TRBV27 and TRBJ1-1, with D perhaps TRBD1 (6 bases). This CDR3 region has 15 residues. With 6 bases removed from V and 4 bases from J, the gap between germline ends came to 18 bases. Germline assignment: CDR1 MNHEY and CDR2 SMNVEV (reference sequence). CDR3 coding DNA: TGTGCCAGCAGGGATGGGGGCGAGGTTGTCACTGAAGCTTTCTTT. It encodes CASRDGGEVVTEAFF.

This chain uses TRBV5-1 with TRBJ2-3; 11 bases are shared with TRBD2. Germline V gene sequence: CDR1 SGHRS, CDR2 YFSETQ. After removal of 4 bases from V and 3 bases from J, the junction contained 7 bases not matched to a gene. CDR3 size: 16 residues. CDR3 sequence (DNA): TGCGCCAGCAGCCCAGGAACTAGCGGGAGAACAGATACGCAGTATTTT. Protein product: CASSPGTSGRTDTQYF.

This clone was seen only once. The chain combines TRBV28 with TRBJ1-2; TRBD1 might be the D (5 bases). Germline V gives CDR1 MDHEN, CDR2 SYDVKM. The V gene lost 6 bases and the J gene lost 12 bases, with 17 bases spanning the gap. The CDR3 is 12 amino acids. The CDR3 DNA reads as TGTGCCAGCAGAGTAGAACCGGGGGTAAACACCTTC. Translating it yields CASRVEPGVNTF.

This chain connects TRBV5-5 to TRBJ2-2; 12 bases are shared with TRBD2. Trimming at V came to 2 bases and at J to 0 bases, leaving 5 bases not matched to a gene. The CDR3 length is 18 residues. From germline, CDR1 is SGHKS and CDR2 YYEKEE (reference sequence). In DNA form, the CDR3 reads TGTGCCAGCAGCTTTCTCCTAGCGGGAGGGACGAACACCGGGGAGCTGTTTTTT. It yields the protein CASSFLLAGGTNTGELFF.

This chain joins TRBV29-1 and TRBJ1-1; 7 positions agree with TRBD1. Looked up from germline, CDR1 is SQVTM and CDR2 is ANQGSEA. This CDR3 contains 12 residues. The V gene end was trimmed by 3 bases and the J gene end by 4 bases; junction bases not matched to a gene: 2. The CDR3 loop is CSVEGQTTEAFF. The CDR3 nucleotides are TGCAGCGTTGAGGGACAGACCACTGAAGCTTTCTTT.

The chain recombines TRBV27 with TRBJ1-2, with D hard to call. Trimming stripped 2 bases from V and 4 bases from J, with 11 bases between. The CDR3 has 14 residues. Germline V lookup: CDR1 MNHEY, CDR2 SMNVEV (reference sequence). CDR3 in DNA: TGTGCCAGCAGTTTAGGAGGGTGGCCCTATGGCTACACCTTC. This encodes CASSLGGWPYGYTF.

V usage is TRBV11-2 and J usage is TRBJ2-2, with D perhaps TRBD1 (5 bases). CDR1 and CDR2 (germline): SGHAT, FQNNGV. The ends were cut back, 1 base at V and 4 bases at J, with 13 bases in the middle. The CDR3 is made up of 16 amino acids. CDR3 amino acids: CASSLGLGAGTGELFF. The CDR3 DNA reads TGTGCCAGCAGCTTAGGTTTAGGGGCTGGCACCGGGGAGCTGTTTTTT.

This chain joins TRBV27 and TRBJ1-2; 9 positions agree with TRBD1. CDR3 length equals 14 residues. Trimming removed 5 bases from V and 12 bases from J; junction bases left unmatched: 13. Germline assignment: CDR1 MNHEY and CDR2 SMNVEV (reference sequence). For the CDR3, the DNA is TGTGCCAGCAGTCCCCGGACAGGGGTTAAAGCGGACACCTTC. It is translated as CASSPRTGVKADTF.